Described below is a single TCR beta chain sequence and its context. Its antigen remains unidentified. This record comes from a study of response to subunit inactivated influenza vaccine. Study findings and constraints: Each seasonal influenza vaccination recruits few new T cells, the authors suggested.

Using its own MiXCR run on the RT-PCR reads, TCRdb lists one record per CDR3 protein. The table lists 530,000 or so distinct CDR3 sequences, about 25% of them singletons. Trimming took 8 bases from V and 6 from J; bases not matched to a gene: 10. CDR3 size: 15 residues. The genes are TRBV12-3 or TRBV12-4 and TRBJ2-1; 10 bases fit TRBD2. This receptor was taken from a man aged 45 to 65 who received an inactivated influenza vaccine. The starting material was CD4+ T cells sorted from PBMCs, obtained 5 days after vaccination. The CDR3 nucleotides read TGTGCCAGCCGGGCCAGCGGGGGGGCCAGCAATGAGCAGTTCTTC. Residues: CASRASGGASNEQFF.